This T cell receptor (beta chain) was retrieved from a study of T cells in tuberculosis. Study context: The T cells targeted glucose monomycolate, a mycobacterial lipid, via CD1B.

Sequencing of TCR-alpha and TCR-beta chains was unpaired. The assay was immunoSEQ multiplex PCR, and TCRdb's table has in-frame clones only and misses some. The sample shows more than 70,000 clones, roughly 93% of them seen only once. After thawing and overnight rest, PBMC were stained with GMM-loaded CD1B tetramer, viability dye and anti-CD3 for sorting. C32 glucose monomycolate from Rhodococcus equi was loaded onto the CD1B tetramers. Trimming took 1 base from V and 0 from J, leaving 9 bases between them. CDR3 length: 16 residues. Germline assignment: CDR1 SEHNR and CDR2 FQNEAQ (reference sequence).

The receptor comes from an adult woman with latent tuberculosis. Sequencing was done on a sample of CD1b-GMM tetramer-negative cells sorted from PBMCs. The chain recombines TRBV7-9 with TRBJ1-4, with D uncertain. The DNA for the CDR3 is TGTGCCAGCAGCTTAGAGATGGGAGCAACTAATGAAAAACTGTTTTTT. Translated: CASSLEMGATNEKLFF.